Listed here are 10 T cell receptor beta chains from one sample, sequenced in a study of tumour-infiltrating T cells in Burkitt lymphoma. Generated by immunoSEQ multiplex PCR, the TCRdb table keeps only in-frame clones and is missing some. The data contain some 13,000 clones, roughly 73% of them singletons. Sequencing used tumor tissue. These receptors all stem from a human donor with diffuse large B-cell lymphoma.

The chain carries TRBV15 and TRBJ1-1, with 9 bases fitting TRBD1. CDR1 is LNHNV and CDR2 is YYDKDF in the germline V gene (reference sequence). After removal of 0 bases from V and 6 bases from J, the junction contained 8 bases not matched to a gene. This CDR3 has 16 amino acids. CDR3 DNA sequence: TGTGCCACCAGCAGAGATCCCGGACAGGGGTTCCCTGAAGCTTTCTTT. This gives the protein CATSRDPGQGFPEAFF.

This sequence joins TRBV2 and TRBJ2-7, with D unresolved. This CDR3 has 10 amino acids. Germline V lookup: CDR1 SNHLY, CDR2 FYNNEI. V was shortened by 6 bases and J by 3 bases, with 3 bases between the two germline ends. Written as DNA, the CDR3 is TGTGCCAGCAGGCTCTACGAGCAGTACGTC. Translation: CASRLYEQYV.

This clone is deemed large. This sequence joins TRBV27 and TRBJ1-2; D not certain. Looked up from germline, CDR1 is MNHEY and CDR2 is SMNVEV (reference sequence). This CDR3 has 14 residues. V lost 2 bases and J 7 bases, leaving 14 bases between the germline ends. The CDR3 sequence is CASSLSYSFFGYTF. The DNA of the CDR3 is TGTGCCAGCAGTTTAAGTTACAGCTTTTTTGGCTACACCTTC.

This chain links TRBV27 with TRBJ2-3, with D possibly matching TRBD2 (6 bases). This CDR3 region has 17 residues. Between the trimmed V and J ends, which lost 1 base and 1 base, there was a span of 15 bases. Per germline, CDR1 MNHEY and CDR2 SMNVEV (reference sequence). The DNA for the CDR3 is TGTGCCAGCAGTTTATACGGATGGGCTAGCGGCACAGATACGCAGTATTTT. It encodes CASSLYGWASGTDTQYF.

The rearrangement links TRBV4-1 to TRBJ1-4; D not certain. The CDR3 runs 16 residues. V lost 1 base and J lost 4, with 13 bases in between. Germline values: CDR1 MGHRA, CDR2 YSYEKL. The CDR3 sequence: CASSQGRRVDNEKLFF. DNA of the CDR3: TGCGCCAGCAGCCAAGGGCGGCGGGTAGATAATGAAAAACTGTTTTTT.

This clone occurred once. The chain combines TRBV6-1 with TRBJ1-5; perhaps TRBD1 as D (6 bases). The CDR3 covers 16 residues. Germline V lookup: CDR1 MNHNS, CDR2 SASEGT. The V end lost 3 bases, the J end lost 1 base, and 13 bases lay between the germline ends. The DNA of the CDR3 is TGTGCCAGCAGTGACGGCAGGGGAAGCAGCAATCAGCCCCAGCATTTT. Its protein is CASSDGRGSSNQPQHF.

This chain connects TRBV30 to TRBJ2-3; D might be TRBD2 (6 bases). V was trimmed by 3 bases and J by 11 bases, leaving 18 bases between them. The CDR3 sequence is 13 residues long. Germline V CDR1 and CDR2: GTSNPN, SVGIG (reference sequence). This chain's CDR3 is CAWREDGTQKQYF. The CDR3 nucleotides are TGTGCCTGGAGGGAAGATGGGACTCAGAAGCAGTATTTT.

This clone was observed once. This chain connects TRBV27 to TRBJ2-1; a weak D match, TRBD1 (6 bases). Germline CDR1 MNHEY, CDR2 SMNVEV (reference sequence). The CDR3 spans 16 residues. V lost 3 bases, J lost 2 bases, and 14 bases lay in between. The CDR3: CASSLGLGQTYNEQFF. The CDR3, as DNA: TGTGCCAGCAGTTTGGGCCTAGGACAGACCTACAATGAGCAGTTCTTC.

Only one count was recorded for this clone. The chain recombines TRBV13 with TRBJ2-1; TRBD2 aligns across 8 bases. The CDR3 loop spans 14 amino acids. Germline-derived CDR1 and CDR2 are PRHDT and FYEKMQ (reference sequence). Losses at the gene ends were 1 base for V and 4 bases for J; bases not matched to a gene: 0. CDR3 in amino acids: CASSLAGGYNEQFF. The CDR3 region has the DNA TGTGCCAGCAGCTTAGCGGGAGGGTACAATGAGCAGTTCTTC. Together with reference TRBV13 and TRBJ2-1, the CDR3 gives the full variable domain: AAGVIQSPRHLIKEKRETATLKCYPIPRHDTVYWYQQGPGQDPQFLISFYEKMQSDKGSIPDRFSAQQFSDYHSELNMSSLELGDSALYFCASSLAGGYNEQFFGPGTRLTVL.

The rearrangement links TRBV6-1 to TRBJ2-7, with TRBD1 identical over 7 bases. Germline CDR1 is MNHNS and CDR2 is SASEGT. This CDR3 has 13 residues. The CDR3 sequence is CAGSTTGVYEQYV. CDR3 nucleotide sequence: TGTGCCGGCAGTACCACAGGGGTCTACGAGCAGTACGTC.